The rows below give T cell receptor beta chains drawn from one sample of a study of identifying expanded T cells in peripheral blood. The protocol was immunoSEQ multiplex PCR, while the TCRdb copy is restricted to in-frame clones and leaves out a portion. Here the sample spans 80,000 to 90,000 clones, roughly 90% being singletons. Sample: blood. The receptors originated from a person aged 18 to 75 in good health. CDR3s leave out the opening cysteine and the closing phenylalanine or tryptophan.

J,V,CDR3
TRBJ2-1,TRBV7-8,ASGAHGDTSQNEQF
TRBJ1-1,TRBV11-2,ASSIGPGGAF
TRBJ2-7,TRBV10-3,AIRPTGGVGEQY
TRBJ2-2,TRBV19,ALKLGSGELF
TRBJ1-2,TRBV7-2,ASSLAGNNYGYT
TRBJ2-1,TRBV19,ASRRAGGDNEQF
TRBJ2-7,TRBV11-2,ASRGGQGILYEQY
TRBJ1-1,TRBV7-2,ASSFYGRGAF
TRBJ1-5,TRBV28,ASRTGQGLNQPQH
TRBJ2-1,TRBV10-3,AISGLAGATYNEQF
TRBJ1-6,TRBV27,ASSLTGALSLH
TRBJ2-5,TRBV7-9,ASSSPGRQGAETQY
TRBJ1-1,TRBV19,ASSILGQNTEAF
TRBJ1-5,TRBV28,ASRKQGGSNQPQH
TRBJ2-7,TRBV2,ASSVESGSYEQY
TRBJ1-3,TRBV10-3,AISGGYTSGNTIY
TRBJ2-3,TRBV9,ASSVEAGANTDTQY
TRBJ1-2,TRBV6-1,ASSPGAAYGYT
TRBJ2-1,TRBV7-6,ASSEGIAGGYEQF
TRBJ1-3,TRBV6-1,ASSDPGQRSSGNTIY
TRBJ1-1,TRBV6-1,ASSVGAATEAF
TRBJ1-2,TRBV6-6,ASRPSLVLYGYT
TRBJ2-2,TRBV6-5,ATQGPGGTGELF
TRBJ1-6,TRBV6-1,ASRRYNSPLH
TRBJ2-7,TRBV5-1,ASGTGYEQY
TRBJ2-2,TRBV9,ASSATTSGATGELF
TRBJ2-1,TRBV9,ASRGADNEQF
TRBJ2-5,TRBV30,AWRVRPAQETQY
TRBJ2-3,TRBV20-1,SAEADTQY
TRBJ2-5,TRBV4-3,ASSLWDREETQY
TRBJ2-7,TRBV7-6,ASSTLDGVYEQY
TRBJ2-1,TRBV19,ASSIEVSVFGSYNEQF
TRBJ2-2,TRBV4-1,ASSLVLVSGELF
TRBJ2-5,TRBV5-1,ASSPAQETQY
TRBJ2-1,TRBV9,ASSVSRNYNEQF
TRBJ2-7,TRBV7-9,ASSGSYEQY
TRBJ2-5,TRBV7-2,ASSLSGGLAETQY
TRBJ2-4,TRBV28,ASSLSGTGRNIQY
TRBJ2-7,TRBV5-5,ASSLPTRSSYEQY
TRBJ2-5,TRBV4-2,ASSQETGWGGETQY
TRBJ2-7,TRBV19,ASRTNPLAGYEQY
TRBJ2-5,TRBV25-1,ASSLAGSVETQY
TRBJ2-5,TRBV11-2,ASSHKETQY
TRBJ2-5,TRBV19,ASKQGQGERETQY
TRBJ2-4,TRBV7-2,ASSATFGQGNLAKNIQY